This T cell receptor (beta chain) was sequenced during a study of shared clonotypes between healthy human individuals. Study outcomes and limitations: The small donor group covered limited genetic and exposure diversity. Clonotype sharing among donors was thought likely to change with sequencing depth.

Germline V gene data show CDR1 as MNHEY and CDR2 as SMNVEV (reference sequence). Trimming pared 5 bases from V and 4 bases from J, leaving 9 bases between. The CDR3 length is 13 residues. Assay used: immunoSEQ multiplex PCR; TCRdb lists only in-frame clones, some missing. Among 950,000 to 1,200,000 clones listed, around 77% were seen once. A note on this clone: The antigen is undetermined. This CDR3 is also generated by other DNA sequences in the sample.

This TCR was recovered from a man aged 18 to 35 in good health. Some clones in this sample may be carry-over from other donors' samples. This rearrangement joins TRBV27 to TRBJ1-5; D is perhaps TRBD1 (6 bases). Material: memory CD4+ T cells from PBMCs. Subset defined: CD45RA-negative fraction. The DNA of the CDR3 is TGTGCCAGCAGTCCCGACAGGAATCAGCCCCAGCATTTT. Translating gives CASSPDRNQPQHF.